These 10 T cell receptor beta chains came from one sample sequenced in a study of blood T cell repertoires in COVID-19. Only in-frame clones appear in the TCRdb table, and some are missing; sequencing was by immunoSEQ multiplex PCR. The table has about 95,000 clones, approximately 87% seen once. The sequenced sample was peripheral blood. These receptors were taken from a human donor in a cohort sampled during active COVID-19.

The chain links TRBV11-3 to TRBJ2-3; 7 bases align to TRBD1. J lost 2 bases, V lost 4 bases, and 3 bases had no gene match. Germline lookup yields CDR1 SGHNT and CDR2 YENEEA. This CDR3 has 14 residues. The CDR3 nucleotides read TGTGCCAGCAGCTCGACAGGGACCACAGATACGCAGTATTTT. The encoded protein is CASSSTGTTDTQYF.

The chain employs TRBV11-2 and TRBJ1-1, with D hard to call. Trimming removed 0 bases at V and 11 bases at J, with 10 bases between. Per the germline V gene, CDR1 is SGHAT and CDR2 is FQNNGV. The CDR3 has 12 amino acids. The CDR3 DNA follows: TGTGCCAGCAGCTTAGAAACGGGTGGGGCTTTCTTT. Amino acid sequence: CASSLETGGAFF. Supplemented by reference TRBV11-2 and TRBJ1-1, the full variable domain reads EAGVAQSPRYKIIEKRQSVAFWCNPISGHATLYWYQQILGQGPKLLIQFQNNGVVDDSQLPKDRFSAERLKGVDSTLKIQPAKLEDSAVYLCASSLETGGAFFGQGTRLTVV.

The chain joins TRBV3-1 (or the pseudogene TRBV3-2) to TRBJ1-2; D may be TRBD1 (6 bases). CDR1 is LGHDT and CDR2 is YNNKEL in the germline V gene (reference sequence). V dropped 5 bases and J dropped 7 bases, with 14 bases sitting between them. The CDR3 runs to 13 residues. As DNA, the CDR3 is TGTGCCAGCAGCTCTACAGGGCCGGCTGGCTACACCTTC. This sequence encodes CASSSTGPAGYTF.

This clone was seen only a few times. The chain combines TRBV3-1 (or the pseudogene TRBV3-2) with TRBJ2-5; possibly TRBD2 for D (5 bases). In germline, CDR1 is LGHDT, CDR2 YNNKEL (reference sequence). This CDR3 is 12 amino acids long. The V and J ends lost 5 bases and 9 bases respectively, with 13 bases between them. Here the CDR3 DNA reads TGTGCCAGCAGCGGTGTCCCGGAGGCCCAGTACTTC. Its protein product is CASSGVPEAQYF.

This rearrangement joins TRBV6-5 to TRBJ2-1, with 9 bases matching TRBD2. V lost 6 bases and J lost 7; bases outside the gene matches: 4. This CDR3 has 13 residues. Germline CDR1 MNHEY, CDR2 SVGAGI. The CDR3 DNA sequence: TGTGCCAGCAGCGCAGCGGGGGGTAATGAGCAGTTCTTC. Protein sequence: CASSAAGGNEQFF.

The chain carries TRBV28 and TRBJ1-2; possible D gene TRBD1, 6 bases. This CDR3 spans 12 amino acids. Trimming pared 6 bases from V and 5 bases from J, leaving 10 bases between. Germline V gene lookup returns CDR1 MDHEN and CDR2 SYDVKM. This CDR3 is CASSQGQYGYTF. The CDR3 DNA reads as TGTGCCAGCAGCCAAGGACAGTATGGCTACACCTTC.

The chain employs TRBV2 and TRBJ1-5; D gene unclear. Germline V gene lookup returns CDR1 SNHLY and CDR2 FYNNEI. This CDR3 contains 13 residues. V lost 5 bases and J lost 7, with 12 bases in between. CDR3 in amino acids: CASSRPAGQPQHF. CDR3 DNA sequence: TGTGCCAGCAGTCGGCCCGCGGGGCAGCCCCAGCATTTT. The full variable domain, rest sourced from reference TRBV2 and TRBJ1-5, is EPEVTQTPSHQVTQMGQEVILRCVPISNHLYFYWYRQILGQKVEFLVSFYNNEISEKSEIFDDQFSVERPDGSNFTLKIRSTKLEDSAMYFCASSRPAGQPQHFGDGTRLSIL.

The chain is built from TRBV9 and TRBJ1-2, with TRBD1 identical over 8 bases. V shed 4 bases and J 7 bases; nucleotides not matched to a gene: 9. Germline CDR1 is SGDLS and CDR2 is YYNGEE. The CDR3 is 14 amino acids. CDR3 coding DNA: TGTGCCAGCAGCTCCCGGACAGGGTTTGCTGGCTACACCTTC. It specifies CASSSRTGFAGYTF. The full variable domain, rest sourced from reference TRBV9 and TRBJ1-2, is DSGVTQTPKHLITATGQRVTLRCSPRSGDLSVYWYQQSLDQGLQFLIQYYNGEERAKGNILERFSAQQFPDLHSELNLSSLELGDSALYFCASSSRTGFAGYTFGSGTRLTVV.

This chain uses TRBV15 with TRBJ2-2; 10 bases fit TRBD1. The CDR3 extends over 16 amino acids. V was pared by 4 bases and J by 0 bases, with 2 bases of the junction left unmatched. The germline V gene has CDR1 LNHNV and CDR2 YYDKDF (reference sequence). CDR3 amino acids: CATSTGQGSNTGELFF. Here the CDR3 DNA reads TGTGCCACCAGCACGGGACAGGGGTCGAACACCGGGGAGCTGTTTTTT.

The chain carries TRBV19 and TRBJ1-6; 7 bases fit TRBD1. The V gene end was trimmed by 7 bases and the J gene end by 3 bases; junction bases not matched to a gene: 9. CDR1 and CDR2 (germline): LNHDA, SQIVND (reference sequence). This CDR3 comprises 16 residues. The CDR3 nucleotides are TGTGCCAGTAATCCGGGACAGTGGGACTATAATTCACCCCTCCACTTT. As protein: CASNPGQWDYNSPLHF.